The 2 T cell receptor beta chains reported below all come from one sample, sequenced in a study of blood T cell repertoires in COVID-19 (dated by TCRdb to the early 2020s). Preparation of the library involved the immunoSEQ multiplex PCR assay. The source is immuneACCESS, and TCRdb retained only in-frame sequences with V and J called. Part of the clones is not carried over; for the studies checked, unresolved V genes explain less than half of this, and the remainder is unexplained. The sample includes approximately 280,000 clones, with 75% to 90% observed a single time. Of the sample, around 2.3% falls within the top ten clones. The sequenced sample consisted of PBMCs or T cells enriched from blood (not recorded which). Every receptor here comes from a woman aged 50 to 65 who had recovered from COVID-19.

The chain combines TRBV6-2 or TRBV6-3 with TRBJ1-2, with D hard to call. The V gene's germline CDR1 is MNHEY and CDR2 SVGEGT. This CDR3 has 15 amino acids. With 0 bases removed from V and 2 bases from J, the gap between germline ends came to 10 bases. The CDR3 nucleotides read TGTGCCAGCAGTTACTCGGGGAGGGCAAACTATGGCTACACCTTC. Amino acid sequence: CASSYSGRANYGYTF.

The chain recombines TRBV2 with TRBJ1-2; possibly TRBD1 for D (6 bases). The V end lost 5 bases, the J end lost 4 bases, and 17 bases lay between the germline ends. CDR1 is SNHLY and CDR2 is FYNNEI in the germline V gene. The CDR3 length is 15 residues. CDR3 in DNA: TGTGCCAGCAGTATCATTTTGACAGGCGGCTATGGCTACACCTTC. Its translation: CASSIILTGGYGYTF. Looking up the rest from reference TRBV2 and TRBJ1-2 gives the full variable domain: EPEVTQTPSHQVTQMGQEVILRCVPISNHLYFYWYRQILGQKVEFLVSFYNNEISEKSEIFDDQFSVERPDGSNFTLKIRSTKLEDSAMYFCASSIILTGGYGYTFGSGTRLTVV.